One sample yielded the 7 T cell receptor beta chains listed below, sequenced in a study of relationships among human T cell subsets. From mRNA, alpha and beta CDR3 regions were amplified using semiquantitative ARM-PCR. Exponential amplification used communal superprimers after tagged nested gene-specific primers in ARM-PCR. MiXCR, run by TCRdb on the multiplex PCR reads, gives a single entry per CDR3 protein. The profile shows 10,000 to 15,000 distinct CDR3 sequences, over 60% of them singletons. Th1 cells were collected as flow-through following bead selections for CD25, CD56 and CD294. Material for sequencing was CD4+ Th1 cells sorted from blood. These receptors all stem from a man aged 35 to 55 in good health.

CDR3: CASSYDRRNYGYTF. Written as DNA, the CDR3 is TGTGCCAGCAGTTACGACAGGAGAAACTATGGCTACACCTTC. V gene TRBV6-5 combines with J gene TRBJ1-2; weak D call: TRBD1 (6 bases). Trimming left V 2 bases short and J 2 bases short, with 9 bases between. CDR3 length: 14 amino acids. The germline V gene encodes CDR1 MNHEY and CDR2 SVGAGI.

The genes are TRBV29-1 and TRBJ2-3; 7 bases fit TRBD1. This CDR3 contains 11 residues. V shed 6 bases and J 10 bases; nucleotides not matched to a gene: 7. Germline V gives CDR1 SQVTM, CDR2 ANQGSEA. CDR3 sequence: CSVGTADSQYF. The CDR3 DNA reads TGCAGCGTGGGGACAGCCGATTCGCAGTATTTT.

V usage is TRBV5-1 and J usage is TRBJ1-2; weak D call: TRBD1 (5 bases). The CDR3 extends over 14 amino acids. Germline-derived CDR1 and CDR2 are SGHRS and YFSETQ. Deletions cut 3 bases from V and 4 bases from J, with 13 bases between. The DNA of the CDR3 is TGCGCCAGCAGCTCCGGGGACGGATCCTATGGCTACACCTTC. Translation gives CASSSGDGSYGYTF.

This sequence joins TRBV28 and TRBJ2-7; weak D call: TRBD1 (5 bases). This CDR3 comprises 12 residues. Deletions cut 9 bases from V and 3 bases from J, with 12 bases between. In germline, CDR1 is MDHEN, CDR2 SYDVKM. CDR3: CASQSTGYEQYF. CDR3 DNA sequence: TGTGCCAGTCAGAGCACAGGCTACGAGCAGTACTTC.

The V gene is TRBV20-1, the J gene TRBJ1-2; 7 bases are a match to TRBD1. Trimming took 3 bases from V and 8 from J; bases not matched to a gene: 9. Germline V gives CDR1 DFQATT, CDR2 SNEGSKA (reference sequence). This CDR3 has 13 amino acids. The CDR3 DNA reads as TGCAGTGCTAGTAGTCAGGGGGGATTCGGCTACACCTTC. Its protein is CSASSQGGFGYTF.

The rearrangement uses TRBV5-1 and TRBJ2-5; 7 bases agree with TRBD1. The germline V gene encodes CDR1 SGHRS and CDR2 YFSETQ. V shed 7 bases and J 2 bases; nucleotides not matched to a gene: 2. CDR3 length: 12 residues. The CDR3 spells CASRDRQETQYF. CDR3 nucleotide sequence: TGCGCCAGCCGGGACAGACAAGAGACCCAGTACTTC.

V usage is TRBV11-2 and J usage is TRBJ2-2; D is perhaps TRBD1 (5 bases). V was cut by 0 bases and J by 4 bases, with 12 bases left in between. CDR1 is SGHAT, CDR2 FQNNGV, per germline. This CDR3 spans 16 amino acids. This CDR3 is CASSLDAQGSTGELFF. CDR3 in DNA: TGTGCCAGCAGCTTAGATGCCCAGGGAAGCACCGGGGAGCTGTTTTTT.